This TCR beta chain appears in the sequencing data of a study of CD8 T cells in Susac syndrome. V lost 5 bases and J 0 bases, leaving 13 bases between the germline ends. CDR3 length: 15 amino acids. Germline CDR1 and CDR2: LNHNV and YYDKDF (reference sequence). TCR beta was sequenced from blood CD8+ and CD4+ T cells. The control participants were healthy donors, and these controls were matched with respect to both age and sex. Purification of the CD8+ and CD4+ T cells relied on negative isolation, and TEMRA cells underwent FACS enrichment. Random hexamers were used to reverse transcribe an amount of roughly 0.45 to 1 ug RNA. An immunoSEQ multiplex PCR generated amplified TCR beta CDR3 products spanning 54 Vbeta and 13 Jbeta. TCRdb reprocessed the immunoSEQ multiplex PCR reads via MiXCR and lists one record per CDR3 protein. Among some 170,000 distinct CDR3 sequences listed, 93% were seen once. This clonotype appeared a single time.

V and J are TRBV15 and TRBJ1-2, with D maybe TRBD1 (5 bases). Sequenced material: CD4+ T cells from PBMCs. This TCR was recovered from a human donor in good health. CDR3 amino acids: CATSQGAGSNYGYTF. CDR3 DNA: TGTGCCACCAGCCAAGGGGCAGGGTCTAACTATGGCTACACCTTC.